What follows is one T cell receptor beta chain and its context. TCRdb reprocessed the 5' RACE reads, keeping one entry per CDR3 protein, no DNA. This sample contains 250,000 to 300,000 distinct CDR3 sequences. These data belong to a study of T cells expressing NK-cell markers. Study as a whole: Seropositivity for HCMV was found in seven of the eight sequenced donors, with one seronegative.

Germline loops: CDR1 DFQATT, CDR2 SNEGSKA (reference sequence). The CDR3 has 14 residues. This clonotype was sampled from a young man in good health. The source material was blood T cells: a sorted CD56 or NKG2C T cell subset, CD4+ or CD8+ T cells, or bulk PBMC T cells (not recorded which). The chain has TRBV20-1 and TRBJ2-1; the D call from TCRdb, TRBD2, cannot be confirmed without DNA. CDR3 protein: CSAGRLAGVNEQFF.